This T cell receptor beta chain derives from a study of cytomegalovirus exposure and HLA in healthy donors. Primers: 60 Vbeta forward and 13 Jbeta reverse. Produced via immunoSEQ multiplex PCR; TCRdb's table is partial and in-frame only. The table lists approximately 280,000 clones, roughly 85% of them singletons. This CDR3 region has 15 residues. Trimming left V 6 bases short and J 2 bases short, with 17 bases between. Per germline, CDR1 MRHNA and CDR2 SNTAGT. The chain couples TRBV6-4 to TRBJ2-7, with D possibly matching TRBD2 (7 bases). The source is a man aged 35-49 years in good health and CMV-seropositive. Sequenced input: PBMCs. The CDR3: CASREPRGAPYEQYF. The CDR3, as DNA: TGTGCCAGCAGAGAACCTCGGGGGGCCCCCTACGAGCAGTACTTC.